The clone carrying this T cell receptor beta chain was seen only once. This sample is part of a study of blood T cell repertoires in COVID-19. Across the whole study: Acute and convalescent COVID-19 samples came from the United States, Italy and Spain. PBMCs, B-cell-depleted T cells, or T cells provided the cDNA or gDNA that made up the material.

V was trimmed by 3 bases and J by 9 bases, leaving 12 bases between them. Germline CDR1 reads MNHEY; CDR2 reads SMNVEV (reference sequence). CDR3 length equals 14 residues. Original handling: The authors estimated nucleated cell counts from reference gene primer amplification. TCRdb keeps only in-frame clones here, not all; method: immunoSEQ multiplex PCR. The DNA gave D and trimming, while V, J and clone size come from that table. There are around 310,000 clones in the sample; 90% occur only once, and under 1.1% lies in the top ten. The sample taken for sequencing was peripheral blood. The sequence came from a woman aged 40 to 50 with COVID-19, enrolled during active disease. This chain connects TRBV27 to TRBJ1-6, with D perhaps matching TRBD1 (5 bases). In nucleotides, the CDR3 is TGTGCCAGCAGTTTTGGGGGGGTCGGTTCACCCCTCCACTTT. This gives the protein CASSFGGVGSPLHF.